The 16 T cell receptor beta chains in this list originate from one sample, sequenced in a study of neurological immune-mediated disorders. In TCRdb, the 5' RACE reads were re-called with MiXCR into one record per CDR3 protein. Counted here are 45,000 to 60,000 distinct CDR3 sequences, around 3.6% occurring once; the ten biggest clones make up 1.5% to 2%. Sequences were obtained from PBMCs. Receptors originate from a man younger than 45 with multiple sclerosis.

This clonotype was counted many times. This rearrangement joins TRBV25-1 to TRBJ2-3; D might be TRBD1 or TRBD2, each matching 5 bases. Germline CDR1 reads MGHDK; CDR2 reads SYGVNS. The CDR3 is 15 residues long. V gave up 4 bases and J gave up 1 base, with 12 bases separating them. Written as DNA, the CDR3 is TGTGCCAGCAGTGGGGGGATAAAGGGCACAGATACGCAGTATTTT. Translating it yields CASSGGIKGTDTQYF.

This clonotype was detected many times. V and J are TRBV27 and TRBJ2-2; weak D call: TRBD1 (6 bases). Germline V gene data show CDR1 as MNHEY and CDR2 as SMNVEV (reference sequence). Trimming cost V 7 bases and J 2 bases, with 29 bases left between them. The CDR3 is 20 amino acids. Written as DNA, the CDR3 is TGTGCCAGCACCTCCCGAACCCCAGGGGCCCTGAACCAAAACACCGGGGAGCTGTTTTTT. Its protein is CASTSRTPGALNQNTGELFF.

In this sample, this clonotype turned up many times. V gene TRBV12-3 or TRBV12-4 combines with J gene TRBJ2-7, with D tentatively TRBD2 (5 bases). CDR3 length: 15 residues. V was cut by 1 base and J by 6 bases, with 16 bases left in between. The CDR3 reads CASSLGRTYVPEQYF. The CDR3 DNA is TGTGCCAGCAGTTTAGGGCGGACTTACGTTCCCGAGCAGTACTTC.

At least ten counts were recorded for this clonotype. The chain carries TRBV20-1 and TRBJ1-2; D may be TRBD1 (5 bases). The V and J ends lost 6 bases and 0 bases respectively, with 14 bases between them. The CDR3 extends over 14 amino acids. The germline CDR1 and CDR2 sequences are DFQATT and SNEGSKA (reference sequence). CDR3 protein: CSAYEGTSNYGYTF. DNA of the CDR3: TGCAGTGCCTACGAGGGGACCTCTAACTATGGCTACACCTTC.

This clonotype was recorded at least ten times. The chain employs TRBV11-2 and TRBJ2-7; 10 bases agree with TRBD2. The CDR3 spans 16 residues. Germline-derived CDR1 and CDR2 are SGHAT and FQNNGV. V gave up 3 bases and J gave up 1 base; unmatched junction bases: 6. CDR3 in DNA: TGTGCCAGCAGCTTGGGTAGCGGGGGGTCTTCCTACGAGCAGTACTTC. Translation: CASSLGSGGSSYEQYF.

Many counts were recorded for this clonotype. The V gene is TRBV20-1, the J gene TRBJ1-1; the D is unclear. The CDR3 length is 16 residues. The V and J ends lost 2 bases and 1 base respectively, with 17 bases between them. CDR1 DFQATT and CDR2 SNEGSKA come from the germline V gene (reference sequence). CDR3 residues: CSARKVAFGGNTEAFF. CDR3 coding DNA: TGCAGTGCTAGAAAGGTAGCTTTTGGTGGGAACACTGAAGCTTTCTTT.

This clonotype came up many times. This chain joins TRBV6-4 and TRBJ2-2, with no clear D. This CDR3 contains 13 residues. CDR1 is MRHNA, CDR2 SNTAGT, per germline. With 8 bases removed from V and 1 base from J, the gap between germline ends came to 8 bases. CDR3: CASGAGNTGELFF. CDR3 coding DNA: TGTGCCAGCGGCGCAGGGAACACCGGGGAGCTGTTTTTT.

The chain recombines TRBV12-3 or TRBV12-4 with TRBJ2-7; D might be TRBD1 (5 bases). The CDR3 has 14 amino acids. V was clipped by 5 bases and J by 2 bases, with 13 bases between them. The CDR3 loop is CASSTQGKAYEQYF. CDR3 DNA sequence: TGTGCCAGCAGTACCCAGGGCAAGGCCTACGAGCAGTACTTC.

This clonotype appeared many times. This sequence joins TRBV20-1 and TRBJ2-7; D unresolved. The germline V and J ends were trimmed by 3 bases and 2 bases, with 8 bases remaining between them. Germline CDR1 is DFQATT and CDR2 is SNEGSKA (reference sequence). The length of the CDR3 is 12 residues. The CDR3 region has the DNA TGCAGTGCTAGGGGCAGAACCTACGAGCAGTACTTC. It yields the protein CSARGRTYEQYF.

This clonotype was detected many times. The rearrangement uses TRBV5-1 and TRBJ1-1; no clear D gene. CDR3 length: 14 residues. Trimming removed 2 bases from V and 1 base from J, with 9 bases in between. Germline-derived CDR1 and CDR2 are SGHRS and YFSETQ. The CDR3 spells CASSLGRRNTEAFF. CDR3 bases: TGCGCCAGCAGCTTAGGCCGTCGGAACACTGAAGCTTTCTTT.

In DNA form, the CDR3 reads TGCAGTGCTAGAGATTCGCAGGGAAGGGCGCGAGGCTACACCTTC. Translating it yields CSARDSQGRARGYTF. The V gene is TRBV20-1, the J gene TRBJ1-2; TRBD1 is a possible D gene (5 bases). Germline V gene data show CDR1 as DFQATT and CDR2 as SNEGSKA (reference sequence). This CDR3 has 15 amino acids. Trimming stripped 0 bases from V and 8 bases from J, with 19 bases between.

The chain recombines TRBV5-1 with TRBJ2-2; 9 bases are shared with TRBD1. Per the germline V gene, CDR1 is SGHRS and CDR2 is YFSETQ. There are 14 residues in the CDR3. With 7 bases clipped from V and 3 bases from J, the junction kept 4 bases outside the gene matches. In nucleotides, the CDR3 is TGCGCCAGCTGCGACAGGGGGGACACCGGGGAGCTGTTTTTT. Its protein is CASCDRGDTGELFF.

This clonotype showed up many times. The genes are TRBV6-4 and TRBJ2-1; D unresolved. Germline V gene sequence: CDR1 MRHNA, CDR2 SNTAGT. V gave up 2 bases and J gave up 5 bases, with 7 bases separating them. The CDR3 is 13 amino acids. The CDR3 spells CASSDDENNEQFF. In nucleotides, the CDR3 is TGTGCCAGCAGTGACGACGAGAACAATGAGCAGTTCTTC.

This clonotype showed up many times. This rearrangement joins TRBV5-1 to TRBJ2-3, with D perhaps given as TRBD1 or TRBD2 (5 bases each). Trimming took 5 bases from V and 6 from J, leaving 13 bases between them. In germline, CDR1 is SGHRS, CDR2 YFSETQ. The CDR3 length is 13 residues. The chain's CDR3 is CASSRGRADTQYF. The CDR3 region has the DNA TGCGCCAGCAGTCGGGGACGCGCGGATACGCAGTATTTT.

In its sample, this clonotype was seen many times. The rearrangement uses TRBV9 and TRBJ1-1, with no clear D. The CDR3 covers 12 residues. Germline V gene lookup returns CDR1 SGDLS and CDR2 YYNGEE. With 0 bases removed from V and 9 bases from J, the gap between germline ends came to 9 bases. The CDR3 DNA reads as TGTGCCAGCAGCGTAGAATCGGGGAAAGCTTTCTTT. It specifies CASSVESGKAFF. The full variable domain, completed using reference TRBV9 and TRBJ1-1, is DSGVTQTPKHLITATGQRVTLRCSPRSGDLSVYWYQQSLDQGLQFLIQYYNGEERAKGNILERFSAQQFPDLHSELNLSSLELGDSALYFCASSVESGKAFFGQGTRLTVV.

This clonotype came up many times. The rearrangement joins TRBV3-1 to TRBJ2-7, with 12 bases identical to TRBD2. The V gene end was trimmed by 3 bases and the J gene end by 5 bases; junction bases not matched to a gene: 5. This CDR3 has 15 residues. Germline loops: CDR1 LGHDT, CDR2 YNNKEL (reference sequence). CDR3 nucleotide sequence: TGTGCCAGCAGCCAGAGGACTAGCGGGGTGAACGAGCAGTACTTC. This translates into CASSQRTSGVNEQYF.